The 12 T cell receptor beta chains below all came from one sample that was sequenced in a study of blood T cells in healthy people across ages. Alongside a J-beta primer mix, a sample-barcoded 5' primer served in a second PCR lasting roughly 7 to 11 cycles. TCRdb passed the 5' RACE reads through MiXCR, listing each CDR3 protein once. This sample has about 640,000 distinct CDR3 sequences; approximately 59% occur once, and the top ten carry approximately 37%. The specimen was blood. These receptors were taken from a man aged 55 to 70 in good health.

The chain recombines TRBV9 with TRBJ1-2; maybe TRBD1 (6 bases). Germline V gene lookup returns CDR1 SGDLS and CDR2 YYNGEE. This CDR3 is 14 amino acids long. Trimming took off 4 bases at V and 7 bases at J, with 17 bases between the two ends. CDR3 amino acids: CASSKQGGLSGYTF. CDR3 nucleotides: TGTGCCAGCAGCAAACAGGGTGGGCTAAGTGGCTACACCTTC.

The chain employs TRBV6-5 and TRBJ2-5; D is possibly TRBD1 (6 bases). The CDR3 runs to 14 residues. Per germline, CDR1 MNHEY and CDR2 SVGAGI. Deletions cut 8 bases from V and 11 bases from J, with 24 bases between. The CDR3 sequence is CASHPPGDTFDQYF. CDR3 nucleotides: TGTGCCAGCCATCCCCCAGGGGATACCTTCGATCAGTACTTC.

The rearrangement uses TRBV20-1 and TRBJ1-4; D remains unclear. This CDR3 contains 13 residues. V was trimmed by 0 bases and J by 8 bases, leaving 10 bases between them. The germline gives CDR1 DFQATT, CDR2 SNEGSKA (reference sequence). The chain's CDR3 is CSARETVEEKLFF. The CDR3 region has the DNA TGCAGTGCTAGAGAGACCGTGGAGGAAAAACTGTTTTTT.

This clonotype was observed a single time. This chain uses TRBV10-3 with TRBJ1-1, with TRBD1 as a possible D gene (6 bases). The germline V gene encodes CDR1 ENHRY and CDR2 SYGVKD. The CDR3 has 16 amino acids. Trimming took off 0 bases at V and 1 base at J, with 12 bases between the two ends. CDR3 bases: TGTGCCATCAGTGAGTCTATGGGGGGCGGGAACACTGAAGCTTTCTTT. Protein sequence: CAISESMGGGNTEAFF.

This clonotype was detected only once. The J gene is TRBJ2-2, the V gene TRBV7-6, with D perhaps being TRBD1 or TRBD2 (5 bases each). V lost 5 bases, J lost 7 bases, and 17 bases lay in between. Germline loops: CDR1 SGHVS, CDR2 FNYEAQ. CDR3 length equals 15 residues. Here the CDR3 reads CASSPRGLTGGELFF. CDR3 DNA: TGTGCCAGCAGCCCCCGGGGCTTGACGGGCGGGGAGCTGTTTTTT.

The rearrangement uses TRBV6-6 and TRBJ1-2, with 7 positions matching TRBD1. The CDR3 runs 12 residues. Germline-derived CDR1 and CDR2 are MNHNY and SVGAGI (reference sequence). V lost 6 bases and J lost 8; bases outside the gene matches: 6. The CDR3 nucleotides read TGTGCCAGCAGAAAGGGGGACAGCGGCTACACCTTC. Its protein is CASRKGDSGYTF.

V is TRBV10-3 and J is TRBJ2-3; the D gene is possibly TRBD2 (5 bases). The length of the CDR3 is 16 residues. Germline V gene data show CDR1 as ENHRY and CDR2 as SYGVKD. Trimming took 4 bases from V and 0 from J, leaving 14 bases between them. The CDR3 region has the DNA TGTGCCATCAGTGCAACTAGAGCACTGAGCACAGATACGCAGTATTTT. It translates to CAISATRALSTDTQYF.

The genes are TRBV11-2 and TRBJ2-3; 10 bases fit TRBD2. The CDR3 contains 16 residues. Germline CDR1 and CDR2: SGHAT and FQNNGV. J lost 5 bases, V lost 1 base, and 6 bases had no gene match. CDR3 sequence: CASSLVAGGRGDTQYF. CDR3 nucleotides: TGTGCCAGCAGCTTAGTAGCGGGGGGCCGTGGAGATACGCAGTATTTT.

CDR3 coding DNA: TGTGCCAGCAGCCAAGATAGGGGACAGGGGAATGAAAAACTGTTTTTT. It encodes CASSQDRGQGNEKLFF. This chain joins TRBV4-2 and TRBJ1-4, with TRBD1 matching 10 bases. The CDR3 runs to 16 residues. The V gene end was trimmed by 0 bases and the J gene end by 5 bases; junction bases not matched to a gene: 3. Germline CDR1 is LGHNA and CDR2 is YNFKEQ.

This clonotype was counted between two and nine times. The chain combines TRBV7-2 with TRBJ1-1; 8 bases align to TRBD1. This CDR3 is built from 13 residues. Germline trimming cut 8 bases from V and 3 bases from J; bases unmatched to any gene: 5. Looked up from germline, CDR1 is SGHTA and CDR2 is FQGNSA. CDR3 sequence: CASAIQGDTEAFF. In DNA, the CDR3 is TGTGCCAGCGCAATACAGGGGGACACTGAAGCTTTCTTT.

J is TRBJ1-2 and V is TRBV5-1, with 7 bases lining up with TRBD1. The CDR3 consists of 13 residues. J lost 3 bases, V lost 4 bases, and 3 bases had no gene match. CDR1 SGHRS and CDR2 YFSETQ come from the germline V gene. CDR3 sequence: CASSQGQYYGYTF. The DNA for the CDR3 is TGCGCCAGCAGCCAGGGACAGTACTATGGCTACACCTTC.

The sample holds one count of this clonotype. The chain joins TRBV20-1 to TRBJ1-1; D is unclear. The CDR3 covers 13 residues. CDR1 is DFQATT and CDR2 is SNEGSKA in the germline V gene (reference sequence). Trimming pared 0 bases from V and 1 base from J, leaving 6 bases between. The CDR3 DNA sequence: TGCAGTGCTAGAGAGAACCGGAACACTGAAGCTTTCTTT. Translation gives CSARENRNTEAFF.